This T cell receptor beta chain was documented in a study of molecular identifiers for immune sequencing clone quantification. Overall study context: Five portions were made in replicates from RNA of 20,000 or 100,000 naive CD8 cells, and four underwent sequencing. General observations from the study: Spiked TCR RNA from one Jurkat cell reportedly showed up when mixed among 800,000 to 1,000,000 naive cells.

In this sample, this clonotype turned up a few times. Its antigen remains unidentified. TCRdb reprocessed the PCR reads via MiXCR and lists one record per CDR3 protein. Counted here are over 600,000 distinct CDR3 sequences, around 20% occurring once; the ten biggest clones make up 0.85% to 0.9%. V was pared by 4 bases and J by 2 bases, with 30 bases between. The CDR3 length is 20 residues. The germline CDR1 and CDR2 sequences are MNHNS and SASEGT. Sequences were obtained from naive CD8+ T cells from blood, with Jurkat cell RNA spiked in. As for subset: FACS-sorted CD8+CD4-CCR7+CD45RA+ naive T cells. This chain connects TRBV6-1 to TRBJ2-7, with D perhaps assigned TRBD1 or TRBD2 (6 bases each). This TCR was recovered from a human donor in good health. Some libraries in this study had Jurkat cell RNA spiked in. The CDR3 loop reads CASSVAADHLQGRWTYEQYF. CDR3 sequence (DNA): TGTGCCAGCAGTGTAGCTGCCGATCACCTTCAGGGGAGGTGGACCTACGAGCAGTACTTC.